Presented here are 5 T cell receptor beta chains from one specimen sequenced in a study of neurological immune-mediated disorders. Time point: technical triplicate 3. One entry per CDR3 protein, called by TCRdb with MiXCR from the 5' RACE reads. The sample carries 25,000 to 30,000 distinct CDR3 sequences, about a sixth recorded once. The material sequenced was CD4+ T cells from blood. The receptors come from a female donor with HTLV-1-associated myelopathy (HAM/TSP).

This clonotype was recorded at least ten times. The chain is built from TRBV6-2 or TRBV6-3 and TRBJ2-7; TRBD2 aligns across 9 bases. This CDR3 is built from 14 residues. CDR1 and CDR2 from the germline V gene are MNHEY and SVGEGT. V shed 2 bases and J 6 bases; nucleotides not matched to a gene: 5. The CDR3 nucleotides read TGTGCCAGCAGTTACGGGCGGGGGGGCCTCGAGCAGTACTTC. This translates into CASSYGRGGLEQYF.

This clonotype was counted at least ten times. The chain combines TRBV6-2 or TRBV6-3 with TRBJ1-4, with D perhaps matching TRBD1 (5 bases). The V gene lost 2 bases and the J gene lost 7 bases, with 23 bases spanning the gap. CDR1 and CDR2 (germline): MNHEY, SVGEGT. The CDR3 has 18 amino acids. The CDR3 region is CASSYNRAGQGVREKLFF. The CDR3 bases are TGTGCCAGCAGTTACAACCGGGCCGGGCAGGGAGTTCGTGAAAAACTGTTTTTT.

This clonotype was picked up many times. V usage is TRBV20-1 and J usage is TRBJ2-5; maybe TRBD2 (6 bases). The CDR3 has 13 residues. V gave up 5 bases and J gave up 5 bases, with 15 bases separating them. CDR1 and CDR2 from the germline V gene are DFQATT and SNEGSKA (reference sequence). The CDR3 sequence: CSASHPGGETQYF. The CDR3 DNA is TGCAGTGCTTCACACCCTGGGGGGGAGACCCAGTACTTC.

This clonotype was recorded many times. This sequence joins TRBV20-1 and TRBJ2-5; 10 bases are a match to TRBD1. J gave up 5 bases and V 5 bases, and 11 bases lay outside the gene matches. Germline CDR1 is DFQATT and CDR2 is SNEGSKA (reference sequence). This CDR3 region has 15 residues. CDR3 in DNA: TGCAGTGCTCCGGAGCGGGACAGGGGAGGGGAGACCCAGTACTTC. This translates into CSAPERDRGGETQYF.

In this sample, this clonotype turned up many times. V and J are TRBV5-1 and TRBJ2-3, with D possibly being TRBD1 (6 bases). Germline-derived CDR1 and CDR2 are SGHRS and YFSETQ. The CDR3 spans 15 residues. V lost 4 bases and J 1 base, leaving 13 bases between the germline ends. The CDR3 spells CASSPDRFGTDTQYF. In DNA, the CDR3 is TGCGCCAGCAGCCCGGACAGATTTGGCACAGATACGCAGTATTTT.